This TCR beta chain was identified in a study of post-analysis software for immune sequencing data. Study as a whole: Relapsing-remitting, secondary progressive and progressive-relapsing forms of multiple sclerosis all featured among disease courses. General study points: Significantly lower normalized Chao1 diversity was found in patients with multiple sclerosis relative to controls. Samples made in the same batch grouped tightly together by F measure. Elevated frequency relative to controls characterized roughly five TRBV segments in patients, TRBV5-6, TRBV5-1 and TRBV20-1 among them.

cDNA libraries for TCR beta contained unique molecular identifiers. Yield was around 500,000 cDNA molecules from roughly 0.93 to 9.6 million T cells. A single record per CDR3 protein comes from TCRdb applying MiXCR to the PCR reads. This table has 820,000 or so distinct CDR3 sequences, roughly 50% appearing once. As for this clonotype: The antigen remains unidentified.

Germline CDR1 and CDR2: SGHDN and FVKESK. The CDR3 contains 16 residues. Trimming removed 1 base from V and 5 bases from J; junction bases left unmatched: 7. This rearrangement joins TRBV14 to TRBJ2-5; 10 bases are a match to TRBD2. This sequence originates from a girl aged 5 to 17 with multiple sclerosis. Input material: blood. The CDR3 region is CASSQGPGLARETQYF. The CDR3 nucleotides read TGTGCCAGCAGCCAAGGACCGGGACTAGCGAGGGAGACCCAGTACTTC.